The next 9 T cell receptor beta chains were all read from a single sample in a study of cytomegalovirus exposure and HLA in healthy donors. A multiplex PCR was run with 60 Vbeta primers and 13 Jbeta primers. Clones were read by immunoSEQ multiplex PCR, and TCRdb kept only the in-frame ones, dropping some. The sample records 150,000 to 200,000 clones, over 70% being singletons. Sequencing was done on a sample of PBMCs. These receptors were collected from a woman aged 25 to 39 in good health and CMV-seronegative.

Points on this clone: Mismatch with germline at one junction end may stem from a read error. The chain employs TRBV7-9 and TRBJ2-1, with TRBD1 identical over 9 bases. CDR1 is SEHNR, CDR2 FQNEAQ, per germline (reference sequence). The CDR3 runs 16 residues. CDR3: CSSSSGTGRDYNEQFF. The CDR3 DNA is TGTTCCAGCAGCTCGGGGACAGGGCGGGACTACAATGAGCAGTTCTTC.

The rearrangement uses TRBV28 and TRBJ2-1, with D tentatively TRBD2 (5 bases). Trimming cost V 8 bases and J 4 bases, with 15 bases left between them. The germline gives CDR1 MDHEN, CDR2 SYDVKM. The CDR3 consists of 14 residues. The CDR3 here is CASHLGGGYNEQFF. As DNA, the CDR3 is TGTGCCAGCCACCTCGGCGGAGGTTACAATGAGCAGTTCTTC.

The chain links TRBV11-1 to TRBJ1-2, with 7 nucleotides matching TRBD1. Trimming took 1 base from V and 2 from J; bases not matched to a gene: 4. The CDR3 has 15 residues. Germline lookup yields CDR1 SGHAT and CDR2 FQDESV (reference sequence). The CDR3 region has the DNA TGTGCCAGCAGCTTAGTGGGACAGAGCAACTATGGCTACACCTTC. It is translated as CASSLVGQSNYGYTF.

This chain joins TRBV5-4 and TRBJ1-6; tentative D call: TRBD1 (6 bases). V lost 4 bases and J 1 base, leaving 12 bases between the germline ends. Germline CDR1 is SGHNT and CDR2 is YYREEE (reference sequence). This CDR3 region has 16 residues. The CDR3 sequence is CASSVAGASYNSPLHF. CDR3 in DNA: TGTGCCAGCAGCGTCGCAGGGGCTTCCTATAATTCACCCCTCCACTTT.

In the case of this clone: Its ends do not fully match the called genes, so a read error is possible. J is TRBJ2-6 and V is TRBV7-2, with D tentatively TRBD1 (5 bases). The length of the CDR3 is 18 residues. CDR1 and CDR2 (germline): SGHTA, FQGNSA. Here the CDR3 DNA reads TGTGCCAGCAGCTTACCCCGCCCAATCGCGCCTGGGGCCAACGGCCTGACTTTC. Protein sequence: CASSLPRPIAPGANGLTF.

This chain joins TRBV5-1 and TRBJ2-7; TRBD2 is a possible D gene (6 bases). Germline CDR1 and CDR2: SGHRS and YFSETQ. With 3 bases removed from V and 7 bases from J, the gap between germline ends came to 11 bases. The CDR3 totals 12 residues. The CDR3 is CASSWGLQEQYF. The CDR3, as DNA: TGCGCCAGCAGCTGGGGACTCCAGGAGCAGTACTTC.

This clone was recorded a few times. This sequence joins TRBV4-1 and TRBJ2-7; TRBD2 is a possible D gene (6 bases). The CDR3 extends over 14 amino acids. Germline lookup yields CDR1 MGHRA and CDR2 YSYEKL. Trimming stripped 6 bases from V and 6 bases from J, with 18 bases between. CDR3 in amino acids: CASSSRGNFFEQYF. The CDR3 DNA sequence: TGCGCCAGCAGTTCCCGCGGGAATTTTTTCGAGCAGTACTTC.

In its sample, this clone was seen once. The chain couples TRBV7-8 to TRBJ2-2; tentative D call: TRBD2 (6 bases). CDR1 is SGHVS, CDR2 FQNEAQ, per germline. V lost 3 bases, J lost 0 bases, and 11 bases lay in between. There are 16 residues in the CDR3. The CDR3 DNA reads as TGTGCCAGCAGCTTCGGATCGGGGGCGAACACCGGGGAGCTGTTTTTT. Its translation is CASSFGSGANTGELFF.

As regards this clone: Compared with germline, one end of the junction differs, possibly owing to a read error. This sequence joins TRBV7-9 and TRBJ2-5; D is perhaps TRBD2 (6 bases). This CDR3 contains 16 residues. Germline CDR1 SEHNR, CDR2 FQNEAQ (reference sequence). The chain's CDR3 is CSSSLDGTSKQETQYF. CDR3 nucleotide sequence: TGTTCCAGCAGCTTAGATGGGACTTCAAAACAAGAGACCCAGTACTTC.